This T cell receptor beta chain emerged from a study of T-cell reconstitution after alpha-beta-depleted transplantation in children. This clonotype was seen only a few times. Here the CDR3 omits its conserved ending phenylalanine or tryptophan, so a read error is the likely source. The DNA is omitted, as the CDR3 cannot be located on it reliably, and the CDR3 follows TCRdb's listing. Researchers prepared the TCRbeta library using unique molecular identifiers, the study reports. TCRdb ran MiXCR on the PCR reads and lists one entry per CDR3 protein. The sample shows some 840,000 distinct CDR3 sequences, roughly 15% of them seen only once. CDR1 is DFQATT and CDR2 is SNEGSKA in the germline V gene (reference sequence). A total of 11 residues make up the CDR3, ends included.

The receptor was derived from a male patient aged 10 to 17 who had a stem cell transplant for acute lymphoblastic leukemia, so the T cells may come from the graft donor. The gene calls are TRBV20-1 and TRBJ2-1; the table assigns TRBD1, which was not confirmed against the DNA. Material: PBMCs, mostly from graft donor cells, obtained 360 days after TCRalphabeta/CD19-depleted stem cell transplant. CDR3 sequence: CSAPAGRLLPI.